This T cell receptor (beta chain) was profiled in a study of patients and donors after allogeneic stem cell transplantation. The sample holds a few counts of this clonotype. J gave up 2 bases and V 0 bases, and 1 base lay outside the gene matches. Germline-derived CDR1 and CDR2 are DFQATT and SNEGSKA (reference sequence). The CDR3 sequence is 14 residues long. Each CDR3 protein gets one entry after TCRdb re-called the RT-PCR reads with MiXCR. The table includes 150,000 or so distinct CDR3 sequences, roughly 22% detected once. This TCR derives from a human donor who was either an allogeneic HSCT recipient or a stem cell or donor lymphocyte infusion donor (not recorded which). It is not recorded whose cells these are; they may come from a transplant donor. The sequenced material came from blood, either unsorted or a sorted T cell fraction (not recorded which). This sequence joins TRBV20-1 and TRBJ1-5, with 7 bases fitting TRBD1. CDR3 in amino acids: CSARDDRGNQPQHF. In DNA, the CDR3 is TGCAGTGCTAGAGACGACAGGGGCAATCAGCCCCAGCATTTT.